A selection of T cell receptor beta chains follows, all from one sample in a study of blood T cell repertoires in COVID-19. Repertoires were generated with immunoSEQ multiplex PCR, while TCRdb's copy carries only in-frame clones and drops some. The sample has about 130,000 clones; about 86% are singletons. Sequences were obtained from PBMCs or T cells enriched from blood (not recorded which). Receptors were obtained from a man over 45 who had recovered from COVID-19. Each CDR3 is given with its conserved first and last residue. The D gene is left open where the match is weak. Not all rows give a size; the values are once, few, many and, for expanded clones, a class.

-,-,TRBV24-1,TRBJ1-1,CATRGGASDTEAFF,TGTGCCACCAGGGGCGGGGCCAGCGACACTGAAGCTTTCTTT
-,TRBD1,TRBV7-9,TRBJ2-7,CASSLGQGASEQYF,TGTGCCAGCAGCTTGGGACAGGGGGCAAGCGAGCAGTACTTC
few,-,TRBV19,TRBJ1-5,CASQAVLGNQPQHF,TGTGCCAGTCAAGCGGTCCTCGGGAATCAGCCCCAGCATTTT
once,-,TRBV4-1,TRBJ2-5,CASSQDPHYTQYF,TGCGCCAGCAGCCAAGATCCCCACTATACCCAGTACTTC
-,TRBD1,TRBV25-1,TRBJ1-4,CASSARQGGNEKLFF,TGTGCCAGCAGTGCCCGACAGGGGGGGAATGAAAAACTGTTTTTT
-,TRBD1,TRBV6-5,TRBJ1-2,CASSYSDRGPGYGYTF,TGTGCCAGCAGTTACTCCGACAGGGGGCCGGGCTATGGCTACACCTTC
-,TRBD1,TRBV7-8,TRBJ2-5,CASSHLFPGQSYQETQYF,TGTGCCAGCAGCCACCTGTTCCCGGGACAGTCGTACCAAGAGACCCAGTACTTC
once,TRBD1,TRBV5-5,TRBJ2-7,CASRPGQGYAEQYF,TGTGCCAGCAGGCCGGGACAGGGTTACGCCGAGCAGTACTTC
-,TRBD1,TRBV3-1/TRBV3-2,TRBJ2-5,CASNRGETQYF,TGTGCCAGCAACAGGGGAGAGACCCAGTACTTC
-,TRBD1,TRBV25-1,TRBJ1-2,CASSAADRVNGYTF,TGTGCCAGCAGTGCCGCTGACAGGGTAAATGGCTACACCTTC
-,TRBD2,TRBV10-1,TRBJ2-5,CASSEPPSGGGIGTQYF,TGCGCCAGCAGTGAGCCCCCTAGCGGTGGCGGAATTGGGACCCAGTACTTC
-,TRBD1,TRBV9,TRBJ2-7,CASSVAGQGFYEQYF,TGTGCCAGCAGCGTAGCGGGACAGGGCTTCTACGAGCAGTACTTC
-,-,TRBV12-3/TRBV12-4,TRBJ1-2,CASSGPDSRF,TGTGCCAGCAGTGGACCGGACAGCCGCTTC
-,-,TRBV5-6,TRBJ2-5,CASNRRSSGRYQETQYF,TGTGCCAGCAACCGTAGATCGAGCGGGCGGTACCAAGAGACCCAGTACTTC
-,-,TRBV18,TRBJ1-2,CASSPAPGVVYGYTF,TGTGCCAGCTCACCAGCTCCCGGGGTTGTCTATGGCTACACCTTC
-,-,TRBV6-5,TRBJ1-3,CASHSRQVGHTIYF,TGTGCCAGCCACAGCAGACAAGTGGGGCACACCATATATTTT
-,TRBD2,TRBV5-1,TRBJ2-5,CASSPALAGGRETQYF,TGCGCCAGCAGCCCGGCCCTAGCGGGGGGGCGAGAGACCCAGTACTTC
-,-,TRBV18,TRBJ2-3,CASSPGNTDTQYF,TGTGCCAGCTCACCCGGGAACACAGATACGCAGTATTTT
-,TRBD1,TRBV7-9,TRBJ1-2,CASSFQQGNYGYTF,TGTGCCAGCAGCTTCCAACAGGGGAACTATGGCTACACCTTC
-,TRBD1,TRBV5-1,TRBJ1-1,CASSLGSRQGLNTEAFF,TGCGCCAGCAGCTTGGGATCCCGACAGGGACTGAACACTGAAGCTTTCTTT
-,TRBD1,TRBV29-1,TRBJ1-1,CSVSGQGMSEAFF,TGCAGCGTCTCCGGACAGGGGATGTCTGAAGCTTTCTTT
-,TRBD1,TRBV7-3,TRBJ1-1,CASSFSGTGGAEAFF,TGTGCCAGCAGCTTCTCCGGGACAGGGGGAGCTGAAGCTTTCTTT
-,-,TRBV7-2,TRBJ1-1,CASSPFSGTEAFF,TGTGCCAGCAGCCCGTTTTCGGGCACTGAAGCTTTCTTT
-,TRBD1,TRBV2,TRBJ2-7,CASRPGQRTYEQYF,TGTGCCAGCCGACCGGGACAGAGAACCTACGAGCAGTACTTC
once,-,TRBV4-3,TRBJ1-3,CASSLLGGDSGNTIYF,TGCGCCAGCAGCCTCTTGGGAGGGGACTCTGGAAACACCATATATTTT
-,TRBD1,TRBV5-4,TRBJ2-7,CASSLPGQGAHEQYF,TGTGCCAGCAGCTTACCGGGACAGGGGGCCCACGAGCAGTACTTC
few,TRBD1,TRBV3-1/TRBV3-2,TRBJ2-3,CASSQEQGVTDTQYF,TGTGCCAGCAGCCAAGAGCAGGGGGTCACAGATACGCAGTATTTT
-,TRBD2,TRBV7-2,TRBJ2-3,CASRLRLAGDTDTQYF,TGTGCCAGCAGGCTGAGACTAGCGGGGGACACAGATACGCAGTATTTT
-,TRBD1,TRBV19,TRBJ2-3,CASSIQGRGQDTQYF,TGTGCCAGTAGTATTCAGGGCAGGGGGCAAGATACGCAGTATTTT
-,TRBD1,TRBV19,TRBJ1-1,CASTSGGSRNTEAFF,TGTGCCAGTACCTCAGGGGGGTCGCGGAACACTGAAGCTTTCTTT
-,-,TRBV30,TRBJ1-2,CAWSVRRDYGYTF,TGTGCCTGGAGTGTACGCAGGGACTATGGCTACACCTTC
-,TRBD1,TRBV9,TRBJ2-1,CASSVAGQQDNEQFF,TGTGCCAGCAGCGTAGCGGGACAGCAAGACAATGAGCAGTTCTTC
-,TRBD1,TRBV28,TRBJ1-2,CASKSGTGRYGYTF,TGTGCCAGCAAGTCCGGGACAGGCCGCTATGGCTACACCTTC
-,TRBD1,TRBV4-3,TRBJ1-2,CASSQGTGENYGYTF,TGCGCCAGCAGCCAAGGGACAGGCGAAAACTATGGCTACACCTTC
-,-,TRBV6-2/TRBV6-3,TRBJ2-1,CASSHDRSSYNEQFF,TGTGCCAGCAGCCACGACAGGAGCTCCTACAATGAGCAGTTCTTC
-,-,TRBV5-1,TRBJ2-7,CASSSRRGNEQYF,TGCGCCAGCAGCTCCCGCCGGGGGAACGAGCAGTACTTC
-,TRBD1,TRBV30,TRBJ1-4,CAWSVRPRTGGFEKLFF,TGTGCCTGGAGTGTACGCCCGCGGACAGGGGGTTTCGAAAAACTGTTTTTT
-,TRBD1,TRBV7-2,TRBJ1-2,CASSPAPGTEGYGYTF,TGTGCCAGCAGCCCGGCCCCCGGGACAGAAGGCTATGGCTACACCTTC
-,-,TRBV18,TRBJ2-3,CASSPTLATSTDTQYF,TGTGCCAGCTCACCAACTCTAGCGACTAGCACAGATACGCAGTATTTT
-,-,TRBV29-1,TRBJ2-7,CSVNSGTYEQYF,TGCAGCGTTAACTCCGGGACCTACGAGCAGTACTTC
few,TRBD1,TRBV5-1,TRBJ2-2,CASSSGQDYTGELFF,TGCGCCAGCAGCTCGGGACAGGATTACACCGGGGAGCTGTTTTTT
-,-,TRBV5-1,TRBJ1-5,CASSSRVLGVQPQHF,TGCGCCAGCAGCTCCCGGGTCCTAGGGGTTCAGCCCCAGCATTTT
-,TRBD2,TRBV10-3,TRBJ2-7,CAIEAKRGSLYEQYF,TGTGCCATCGAGGCGAAGCGGGGGTCGCTGTACGAGCAGTACTTC
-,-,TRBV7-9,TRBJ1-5,CASSLAGGGPNQPQHF,TGTGCCAGCAGCTTAGCGGGAGGGGGTCCCAATCAGCCCCAGCATTTT
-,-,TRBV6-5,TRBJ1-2,CASTRQDGNYGYTF,TGTGCCAGCACCAGACAAGACGGTAACTATGGCTACACCTTC
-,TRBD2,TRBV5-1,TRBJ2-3,CASSFAGDRTDTQYF,TGCGCCAGCAGCTTTGCGGGGGACCGCACAGATACGCAGTATTTT
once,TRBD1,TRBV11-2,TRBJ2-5,CASSSTRGRETQYF,TGTGCCAGCAGCTCCACCAGGGGGAGAGAGACCCAGTACTTC
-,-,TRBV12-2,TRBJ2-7,CASRLGPSGGSYEQYF,TGTGCAAGTCGCTTAGGGCCCTCCGGGGGTTCCTACGAGCAGTACTTC
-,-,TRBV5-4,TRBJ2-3,CASSSPFGGTDTQYF,TGTGCCAGCAGCTCGCCCTTTGGAGGCACAGATACGCAGTATTTT
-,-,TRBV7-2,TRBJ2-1,CASSPPGSGWGNEQFF,TGTGCCAGCAGCCCCCCGGGGAGCGGGTGGGGTAATGAGCAGTTCTTC
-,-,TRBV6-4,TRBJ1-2,CASSANPSLGAGDYGYTF,TGTGCCAGCAGTGCAAACCCCTCCTTGGGGGCTGGGGACTATGGCTACACCTTC
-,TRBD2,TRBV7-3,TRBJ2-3,CASSPSGVTDTQYF,TGTGCCAGCAGTCCTAGCGGGGTTACGGATACGCAGTATTTT
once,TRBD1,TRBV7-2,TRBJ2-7,CASSRRVSRQGNEQYF,TGTGCCAGCAGCCGCCGGGTCTCCCGACAGGGAAACGAGCAGTACTTC